A single sample is the source of the 20 T cell receptor beta chains below, sequenced in a study of T cells in Graves' hyperthyroidism and ophthalmopathy. RNA transcripts gave rise to amplified TCR beta CDR3 regions. Primed by the HTBI set, a first-round RT-PCR was run on the TCR CDR3. TCRdb re-analysed the multiplex PCR reads in MiXCR, keeping a single row per CDR3 protein. The sample lists roughly 360,000 distinct CDR3 sequences; roughly 12% were seen once. The sample comprised blood. Receptors were obtained from a man aged 30-40 years with Graves' hyperthyroidism that later progressed to Graves' ophthalmopathy.

This clonotype was observed many times. The gene calls are TRBV13 and TRBJ1-1; D uncertain. Germline-derived CDR1 and CDR2 are PRHDT and FYEKMQ (reference sequence). Trimming cost V 5 bases and J 5 bases, with 12 bases left between them. This CDR3 is 13 amino acids long. The chain's CDR3 is CASSRTLDTEAFF. The CDR3 DNA follows: TGTGCCAGCAGCCGTACGCTGGATACTGAAGCTTTCTTT.

This chain connects TRBV7-2 to TRBJ2-3; TRBD2 is a possible D gene (5 bases). V was cut by 1 base and J by 2 bases, with 10 bases left in between. The CDR3 runs to 15 residues. CDR1 and CDR2 from the germline V gene are SGHTA and FQGNSA. CDR3 in amino acids: CASSLEERITDTQYF. The CDR3 DNA is TGTGCCAGCAGCTTAGAGGAGCGGATCACAGATACGCAGTATTTT. Full variable domain (remainder filled in from reference TRBV7-2 and TRBJ2-3): GAGVSQSPSNKVTEKGKDVELRCDPISGHTALYWYRQSLGQGLEFLIYFQGNSAPDKSGLPSDRFSAERTGGSVSTLTIQRTQQEDSAVYLCASSLEERITDTQYFGPGTRLTVL.

The chain joins TRBV7-3 to TRBJ1-2, with no clear D. The CDR3 extends over 17 amino acids. Germline V CDR1 and CDR2: SGHTA, FQGTGA. Trimming removed 0 bases at V and 0 bases at J, with 14 bases between. CDR3 sequence: CASSLTSSGVANYGYTF. As DNA, the CDR3 is TGTGCCAGCAGCTTAACGTCCTCCGGGGTAGCTAACTATGGCTACACCTTC.

This clonotype was found many times. This chain connects TRBV30 to TRBJ2-3; no clear D. Germline lookup yields CDR1 GTSNPN and CDR2 SVGIG (reference sequence). The V end was cut by 4 bases, the J end by 5 bases, with 7 bases between. The CDR3 extends over 11 amino acids. Here the CDR3 DNA reads TGTGCCTGGACTTCCGTAGATACGCAGTATTTT. Its protein product is CAWTSVDTQYF. The entire variable domain, with the rest obtained from reference TRBV30 and TRBJ2-3, is as follows: SQTIHQWPATLVQPVGSPLSLECTVEGTSNPNLYWYRQAAGRGLQLLFYSVGIGQISSEVPQNLSASRPQDRQFILSSKKLLLSDSGFYLCAWTSVDTQYFGPGTRLTVL.

This clonotype has only a few counts. The J gene is TRBJ2-7, the V gene TRBV18, with TRBD2 as a possible D gene (6 bases). Trimming removed 4 bases at V and 0 bases at J, with 16 bases between. The germline V gene has CDR1 KGHSH and CDR2 LQKENI. This CDR3 spans 16 amino acids. The chain's CDR3 is CASSLGVAVSSYEQYF. The CDR3 nucleotides are TGTGCCAGCTCACTCGGCGTAGCGGTAAGCTCCTACGAGCAGTACTTC.

This clonotype was seen many times. J is TRBJ2-1 and V is TRBV12-3 or TRBV12-4; perhaps TRBD1 as D (6 bases). This CDR3 region has 15 residues. Trimming shortened V by 6 bases and J by 13 bases, and 25 bases separated the two germline ends. The CDR3 is CASSPSGTPTGIQFF. The CDR3 DNA reads TGTGCCAGCAGCCCCTCCGGGACCCCGACAGGTATACAGTTCTTC.

This clonotype was picked up many times. This chain joins TRBV24-1 and TRBJ1-6; 9 positions agree with TRBD1. The CDR3 extends over 14 amino acids. J was trimmed by 10 bases and V by 7 bases; bases with no gene match: 7. Germline loops: CDR1 KGHDR, CDR2 SFDVKD. The CDR3: CATSGGDRDSPLHF. DNA for the CDR3: TGTGCCACCAGCGGCGGGGACAGGGACTCACCCCTCCACTTT.

Worth noting for this clonotype: A clone one base away is much larger, so this may be a read error. The CDR3, as DNA: TGTGCCAGCAGTTCGGACACCCGGGGTAATTCACCCCTCCACTTT. Amino acid sequence: CASSSDTRGNSPLHF. The V call is TRBV12-3 or TRBV12-4, the J call TRBJ1-6; a possible D gene is TRBD1 (5 bases). The CDR3 runs 15 residues. V was shortened by 4 bases and J by 6 bases, with 13 bases between the two germline ends.

Turning to this clonotype: A much larger clone sits a single nucleotide away, making a read error possible. The rearrangement links TRBV5-5 to TRBJ2-1; 8 positions agree with TRBD1. The J call is in doubt because the DNA end fits TRBJ2-7 better. Germline loops: CDR1 SGHKS, CDR2 YYEKEE (reference sequence). CDR3 length equals 15 residues. The CDR3 DNA follows: TGTGCCAGCAGCCTACAGGGGGGAGACGGCAATGAGCAGTACTTC. Its protein product is CASSLQGGDGNEQYF.

This clonotype was recorded a few times. The chain couples TRBV28 to TRBJ2-5, with 11 positions matching TRBD2. Trimming cost V 3 bases and J 1 base; bases outside gene matches: 7. The CDR3 contains 17 residues. CDR1 MDHEN and CDR2 SYDVKM come from the germline V gene. CDR3 residues: CASSFPSGGPSQETQYF. The CDR3 bases are TGTGCCAGCAGTTTCCCTAGCGGGGGGCCTTCCCAAGAGACCCAGTACTTC.

This clonotype was observed a few times. This chain links TRBV20-1 with TRBJ2-3; 8 bases are shared with TRBD1. CDR1 DFQATT and CDR2 SNEGSKA come from the germline V gene (reference sequence). This CDR3 has 14 residues. The V and J ends lost 6 bases and 0 bases, in that order; junction bases with no gene match: 5. The CDR3 DNA is TGCAGTGCCTACAGGACAGGGAGCACAGATACGCAGTATTTT. The encoded protein is CSAYRTGSTDTQYF.

The chain employs TRBV5-1 and TRBJ2-3; D might be TRBD2 (7 bases). This CDR3 is built from 16 residues. Looked up from germline, CDR1 is SGHRS and CDR2 is YFSETQ. The V and J ends lost 0 bases and 4 bases respectively, with 15 bases between them. The CDR3 reads CASSLEAGARPDTQYF. The DNA of the CDR3 is TGCGCCAGCAGCTTGGAGGCGGGGGCCCGACCAGATACGCAGTATTTT.

This clonotype has ten or more counts. This chain joins TRBV7-8 and TRBJ2-5, with TRBD2 identical over 8 bases. CDR1 and CDR2 from the germline V gene are SGHVS and FQNEAQ. The CDR3 contains 16 residues. The trim removed 5 bases at V and 4 bases at J, leaving 12 bases unmatched. The CDR3 sequence: CASSRPPKSGRETQYF. The CDR3 DNA reads TGTGCCAGCAGCCGCCCACCTAAAAGCGGGAGAGAGACCCAGTACTTC.

This clonotype has ten or more counts. The rearrangement uses TRBV10-1 and TRBJ2-2, with D hard to call. V gave up 2 bases and J gave up 3 bases, with 10 bases separating them. This CDR3 comprises 15 residues. In germline, CDR1 is WNHNN, CDR2 SYGVQD (reference sequence). CDR3 bases: TGCGCCAGCAGTGAGAGGGCTGAGGACACCGGGGAGCTGTTTTTT. Its translation: CASSERAEDTGELFF.

At least ten counts were recorded for this clonotype. The chain combines TRBV28 with TRBJ1-4; possible D gene TRBD1, 5 bases. With 1 base removed from V and 9 bases from J, the gap between germline ends came to 15 bases. The CDR3 sequence is 15 residues long. Germline CDR1 reads MDHEN; CDR2 reads SYDVKM. The CDR3 coding sequence is TGTGCCAGCAGTTTATCCCTCGGGGCAGCCCAAAAACTGTTTTTT. It is translated as CASSLSLGAAQKLFF.

This clonotype was recorded at least ten times. The CDR3 loop is CASSGRGTVGEAFF. The CDR3, as DNA: TGTGCCAGCAGCGGCCGAGGGACAGTCGGTGAAGCTTTCTTT. V and J are TRBV3-1 and TRBJ1-1, with 7 bases matching TRBD1. CDR3 length equals 14 residues. CDR1 and CDR2 from the germline V gene are LGHDT and YNNKEL (reference sequence). V gave up 5 bases and J gave up 7 bases; unmatched junction bases: 10.

This clonotype was seen a few times. The chain carries TRBV29-1 and TRBJ1-2; 8 bases align to TRBD1. V shed 7 bases and J 4 bases; nucleotides not matched to a gene: 5. The CDR3 loop spans 12 amino acids. Per the germline V gene, CDR1 is SQVTM and CDR2 is ANQGSEA. The CDR3, as DNA: TGCAGCGCCGAAGACAGGGGCTATGGCTACACCTTC. Its protein is CSAEDRGYGYTF.

This clonotype was seen many times. The chain carries TRBV2 and TRBJ1-1, with D hard to call. In germline, CDR1 is SNHLY, CDR2 FYNNEI. The CDR3 totals 14 residues. V was trimmed by 5 bases and J by 1 base, leaving 11 bases between them. The CDR3 is CASSPRAWNTEAFF. In DNA, the CDR3 is TGTGCCAGCAGTCCTCGGGCCTGGAACACTGAAGCTTTCTTT.

The chain links TRBV7-3 to TRBJ1-4; a weak D match, TRBD1 (5 bases). The CDR3 length is 15 residues. The germline gives CDR1 SGHTA, CDR2 FQGTGA. The ends were cut back, 5 bases at V and 3 bases at J, with 13 bases in the middle. CDR3 bases: TGTGCCAGCAGCGCGCAGACAGAAGCTAATGAAAAACTGTTTTTT. This translates into CASSAQTEANEKLFF.

V is TRBV3-1 and J is TRBJ2-5; possible D gene TRBD2, 5 bases. The CDR3 covers 13 residues. The germline CDR1 and CDR2 sequences are LGHDT and YNNKEL (reference sequence). Trimming took off 1 base at V and 5 bases at J, with 8 bases between the two ends. The CDR3 here is CASSQGERETQYF. The CDR3 region has the DNA TGTGCCAGCAGCCAAGGGGAGAGGGAGACCCAGTACTTC.